The 29 T cell receptor beta chains reported below all come from one sample, sequenced in a study of CD8+ T cells in alopecia areata. cDNA serving as the sequencing template came from extracted, reverse transcribed RNA. Data came from immunoSEQ multiplex PCR; TCRdb stores just in-frame clones and leaves some out. The sample shows 200,000 to 250,000 clones, just over 65% of them seen only once. Treatment described: oral pan-JAK inhibitor, 5-10 mg twice daily. Specimen: CD4+ T cells sorted from blood, collected at approximately week 42, from a patient treated with tofacitinib. These receptors all come from a human donor with alopecia areata.

J is TRBJ2-7 and V is TRBV23-1; perhaps D is TRBD1 or TRBD2 (5 bases each). TRBV23-1 is given ORF status, its function remaining uncertain. V was pared by 1 base and J by 0 bases, with 19 bases between. CDR3 length equals 18 residues. In DNA form, the CDR3 reads TGCGCCAGCAGTCAATGTGCCCCCCGGACGGGGCTCTCCTACGAGCAGTACTTC. It codes for CASSQCAPRTGLSYEQYF.

The V call is TRBV29-1, the J call TRBJ2-5; D remains ambiguous. The germline V gene encodes CDR1 SQVTM and CDR2 ANQGSEA. This CDR3 has 12 amino acids. The ends were cut back, 4 bases at V and 5 bases at J, with 11 bases in the middle. The CDR3, as DNA: TGCAGCGTTGCCCGGTTATGGGAGACCCAGTACTTC. Encoded protein: CSVARLWETQYF.

The J gene is TRBJ1-2, the V gene TRBV15, with a possible D match to TRBD1 (5 bases). Trimming cost V 1 base and J 1 base, with 13 bases left between them. This CDR3 is built from 16 residues. Germline V gene lookup returns CDR1 LNHNV and CDR2 YYDKDF (reference sequence). The CDR3 DNA follows: TGTGCCACCAGCAGAGCCGGGACGGCGAGTAACTATGGCTACACCTTC. Its protein is CATSRAGTASNYGYTF.

The rearrangement joins TRBV30 to TRBJ2-1; D gene unclear. CDR1 and CDR2 from the germline V gene are GTSNPN and SVGIG (reference sequence). V shed 4 bases and J shed 9 bases, with 13 bases lying between them. CDR3 length: 12 residues. The CDR3 DNA follows: TGTGCCTGGACTGTAGCTGGTGGTGAGCAGTTCTTC. Amino acids: CAWTVAGGEQFF.

The V gene is TRBV25-1, the J gene TRBJ1-1; D is possibly TRBD1 (5 bases). CDR1 is MGHDK, CDR2 SYGVNS, per germline. V was pared by 7 bases and J by 9 bases, with 15 bases between. The CDR3 extends over 12 amino acids. The CDR3 spells CASKGPDSKAFF. CDR3 DNA sequence: TGTGCCAGCAAGGGGCCAGACTCAAAAGCTTTCTTT.

V is TRBV29-1 and J is TRBJ2-1; 9 bases align to TRBD1. CDR3 length equals 18 residues. Germline assignment: CDR1 SQVTM and CDR2 ANQGSEA. The J segment lost 0 bases and the V segment lost 5 bases, leaving 14 bases of the junction unmatched. CDR3 nucleotide sequence: TGCAGCGTTCTAAGGCCCGGGACAGGGTCAAGCTCCTACAATGAGCAGTTCTTC. Encoded protein: CSVLRPGTGSSSYNEQFF.

This sequence joins TRBV18 and TRBJ1-1, with a weak D call TRBD1 (6 bases). The V gene's germline CDR1 is KGHSH and CDR2 LQKENI. The CDR3 runs 14 residues. Trimming stripped 4 bases from V and 8 bases from J, with 17 bases between. The CDR3 region has the DNA TGTGCCAGCTCACAGGCCAAACAGGGCCAAGAAGCTTTCTTT. It specifies CASSQAKQGQEAFF.

The rearrangement links TRBV5-6 to TRBJ2-2, with D tentatively TRBD1 or TRBD2 (6 bases each). With 3 bases removed from V and 0 bases from J, the gap between germline ends came to 9 bases. CDR3 length: 15 residues. CDR1 and CDR2 from the germline V gene are SGHDT and YYEEEE. CDR3 in amino acids: CASSSGATNTGELFF. The CDR3 DNA is TGTGCCAGCAGCTCGGGGGCGACGAACACCGGGGAGCTGTTTTTT.

This clone appeared a few times. V gene TRBV29-1 combines with J gene TRBJ2-3, with D perhaps TRBD2 (5 bases). The CDR3 extends over 15 amino acids. Trimming took 6 bases from V and 3 from J, leaving 19 bases between them. Per the germline V gene, CDR1 is SQVTM and CDR2 is ANQGSEA. In nucleotides, the CDR3 is TGCAGCGTATACCAAAATCCTTCGGGAACAGATACGCAGTATTTT. Protein sequence: CSVYQNPSGTDTQYF.

The chain combines TRBV4-3 with TRBJ2-3; no reliable D call. The germline V gene encodes CDR1 LGHNA and CDR2 YSLEER. There are 14 residues in the CDR3. Between the trimmed V and J ends, which lost 4 bases and 2 bases, there was a span of 10 bases. CDR3 DNA sequence: TGCGCCAGCAGCCCTTCAAGACTCACAGATACGCAGTATTTT. It specifies CASSPSRLTDTQYF.

The rearrangement uses TRBV25-1 and TRBJ1-2, with D perhaps TRBD1 (5 bases). This CDR3 is 13 amino acids long. V was pared by 1 base and J by 6 bases, with 9 bases between. The germline V gene has CDR1 MGHDK and CDR2 SYGVNS. Written as DNA, the CDR3 is TGTGCCAGCAGTGAATTCAGGGAGAATGGCTACACCTTC. Translated: CASSEFRENGYTF.

This clone was counted a few times. This chain joins TRBV4-3 and TRBJ2-7; possible D gene TRBD1, 5 bases. The V gene lost 0 bases and the J gene lost 4 bases, with 13 bases spanning the gap. Looked up from germline, CDR1 is LGHNA and CDR2 is YSLEER. The CDR3 is made up of 15 amino acids. CDR3 residues: CASSQDQGRDYEQYF. CDR3 in DNA: TGCGCCAGCAGCCAAGATCAGGGCAGAGATTACGAGCAGTACTTC.

The gene calls are TRBV7-2 and TRBJ1-5; 7 bases fit TRBD1. With 5 bases clipped from V and 7 bases from J, the junction kept 8 bases outside the gene matches. Germline V lookup: CDR1 SGHTA, CDR2 FQGNSA. The CDR3 is 14 residues long. CDR3: CASSPGQRPQPQHF. The CDR3 DNA sequence: TGTGCCAGCAGCCCGGGACAGAGACCCCAGCCCCAGCATTTT.

The chain combines TRBV5-1 with TRBJ1-4, with 8 nucleotides matching TRBD1. The V gene end was trimmed by 4 bases and the J gene end by 7 bases; junction bases not matched to a gene: 6. CDR3 length equals 14 residues. From germline, CDR1 is SGHRS and CDR2 YFSETQ. This CDR3 is CASSPGQGGEKLFF. CDR3 DNA sequence: TGCGCCAGCAGCCCCGGACAGGGTGGTGAAAAACTGTTTTTT.

The CDR3 sequence is CASSVTGDRGNQPQHF. The CDR3 DNA reads as TGTGCCAGCAGTGTAACAGGGGATCGTGGGAATCAGCCCCAGCATTTT. This chain links TRBV2 with TRBJ1-5, with 7 bases identical to TRBD1. Germline V gene sequence: CDR1 SNHLY, CDR2 FYNNEI. This CDR3 is 16 amino acids long. The junction had 10 bases not matched to a gene; V was cut back by 4 bases and J by 4 bases.

The chain combines TRBV6-6 with TRBJ2-1; 7 bases fit TRBD2. The CDR3 runs to 13 residues. Germline V gene lookup returns CDR1 MNHNY and CDR2 SVGAGI (reference sequence). With 0 bases clipped from V and 9 bases from J, the junction kept 2 bases outside the gene matches. CDR3 protein: CASSYSTGGEQFF. As DNA, the CDR3 is TGTGCCAGCAGTTACTCGACGGGGGGTGAGCAGTTCTTC.

CDR3 in DNA: TGTGCCTGGAGTACTACGGGGGAATGGGGGGAGAGAGGAGGCTACACCTTC. The encoded protein is CAWSTTGEWGERGGYTF. V usage is TRBV30 and J usage is TRBJ1-2; TRBD1 is a possible D gene (5 bases). Looked up from germline, CDR1 is GTSNPN and CDR2 is SVGIG (reference sequence). CDR3 size: 17 residues. Trimming cost V 2 bases and J 8 bases, with 27 bases left between them.

This clone was observed a handful of times. This chain connects TRBV7-8 to TRBJ2-2, with 8 bases lining up with TRBD2. The CDR3 totals 18 residues. Trimming cost V 1 base and J 4 bases; bases outside gene matches: 11. The germline V gene encodes CDR1 SGHVS and CDR2 FQNEAQ. The CDR3 loop reads CASSLVPAGGLLTGELFF. CDR3 coding DNA: TGTGCCAGCAGCTTAGTCCCCGCGGGGGGCCTACTCACCGGGGAGCTGTTTTTT. The full variable domain, in which reference TRBV7-8 and TRBJ2-2 provide the parts outside the CDR3, is GAGVSQSPRYKVAKRGQDVALRCDPISGHVSLFWYQQALGQGPEFLTYFQNEAQLDKSGLPSDRFFAERPEGSVSTLKIQRTQQEDSAVYLCASSLVPAGGLLTGELFFGEGSRLTVL.

V is TRBV5-1 and J is TRBJ2-3, with a tentative D call TRBD1 (6 bases). The CDR3 has 13 amino acids. Trimming removed 6 bases from V and 4 bases from J, with 12 bases in between. From germline, CDR1 is SGHRS and CDR2 YFSETQ. The CDR3 nucleotides read TGCGCCAGCACCCGACAGGAGGCAGATACGCAGTATTTT. Translated, it gives CASTRQEADTQYF.

The chain employs TRBV2 and TRBJ2-7, with 7 bases lining up with TRBD1. From germline, CDR1 is SNHLY and CDR2 FYNNEI. V trimming: 6 bases; J trimming: 7 bases; junction bases outside the gene matches: 12. The CDR3 consists of 14 residues. The chain's CDR3 is CASRLQGSGMEQYF. The CDR3 bases are TGTGCCAGCAGGCTACAGGGGTCGGGGATGGAGCAGTACTTC.

This clone was counted only a few times. The gene calls are TRBV4-3 and TRBJ1-1; D is possibly TRBD1 (5 bases). The germline CDR1 and CDR2 sequences are LGHNA and YSLEER. The CDR3 is 13 amino acids. Deletions cut 1 base from V and 8 bases from J, with 11 bases between. CDR3 in DNA: TGCGCCAGCAGCCAAGCTTCCCAGGGAGAAGCTTTCTTT. Its protein is CASSQASQGEAFF.

This clone appeared a few times. This chain uses TRBV4-3 with TRBJ2-7; TRBD1 might be the D (6 bases). Germline values: CDR1 LGHNA, CDR2 YSLEER. This CDR3 has 16 amino acids. Trimming stripped 0 bases from V and 2 bases from J, with 14 bases between. CDR3 in amino acids: CASSQDAQGLAYEQYF. The CDR3 DNA reads as TGCGCCAGCAGCCAAGATGCACAGGGCCTAGCCTACGAGCAGTACTTC.

The chain recombines TRBV4-3 with TRBJ1-1, with a possible D match to TRBD1 (6 bases). CDR1 is LGHNA, CDR2 YSLEER, per germline. The CDR3 runs to 15 residues. Trimming removed 0 bases at V and 6 bases at J, with 14 bases between. The CDR3 DNA reads TGCGCCAGCAGCCAAGATCAGGGGAAATATTCTGAAGCTTTCTTT. Residues: CASSQDQGKYSEAFF.

The rearrangement joins TRBV19 to TRBJ1-5; the D gene is possibly TRBD1 (5 bases). Trimming pared 5 bases from V and 6 bases from J, leaving 14 bases between. The CDR3 extends over 14 amino acids. CDR1 LNHDA and CDR2 SQIVND come from the germline V gene (reference sequence). The chain's CDR3 is CASSAEGRFQPQHF. The CDR3, as DNA: TGTGCCAGTAGTGCCGAGGGGAGGTTTCAGCCCCAGCATTTT.

The chain joins TRBV5-1 to TRBJ1-4; no definite D call. CDR1 is SGHRS, CDR2 YFSETQ, per germline. V was pared by 0 bases and J by 5 bases, with 11 bases between. The CDR3 is 15 residues long. For the CDR3, the DNA is TGCGCCAGCAGCTTGGAGGGAAACCAGAATGAAAAACTGTTTTTT. Protein product: CASSLEGNQNEKLFF. Using reference TRBV5-1 and TRBJ1-4 for the parts outside the CDR3, the full variable domain is KAGVTQTPRYLIKTRGQQVTLSCSPISGHRSVSWYQQTPGQGLQFLFEYFSETQRNKGNFPGRFSGRQFSNSRSEMNVSTLELGDSALYLCASSLEGNQNEKLFFGSGTQLSVL.

The V gene is TRBV11-2, the J gene TRBJ1-3; TRBD1 aligns across 8 bases. Germline V gene sequence: CDR1 SGHAT, CDR2 FQNNGV. J gave up 2 bases and V 4 bases, and 4 bases lay outside the gene matches. The CDR3 consists of 15 residues. The CDR3 nucleotides read TGTGCCAGCAGCTCCGGGGACAGGCCTGGAAACACCATATATTTT. It specifies CASSSGDRPGNTIYF.

This clone was recorded a few times. The chain is built from TRBV30 and TRBJ2-2; no clear D. CDR3 length equals 13 residues. Germline V lookup: CDR1 GTSNPN, CDR2 SVGIG (reference sequence). V lost 0 bases to trimming and J lost 3 bases, with 5 bases between them. CDR3: CAWSVWDTGELFF. The CDR3 nucleotides are TGTGCCTGGAGTGTGTGGGACACCGGGGAGCTGTTTTTT.

This sequence joins TRBV5-1 and TRBJ1-2; the D is unclear. The V gene lost 4 bases and the J gene lost 2 bases, with 9 bases spanning the gap. Germline V gene sequence: CDR1 SGHRS, CDR2 YFSETQ. The CDR3 covers 13 residues. In nucleotides, the CDR3 is TGCGCCAGCAGCAGGGCAGAGAACTATGGCTACACCTTC. Its translation: CASSRAENYGYTF.

V usage is TRBV19 and J usage is TRBJ2-2; 12 nucleotides agree with TRBD1. Germline CDR1 is LNHDA and CDR2 is SQIVND (reference sequence). The CDR3 is 16 amino acids. V lost 4 bases, J lost 6 bases, and 6 bases stayed unmatched. In DNA form, the CDR3 reads TGTGCCAGTAGTACTCGGGGACAGGGGGCGGCCGGGGAGCTGTTTTTT. Its translation is CASSTRGQGAAGELFF.